The clone carrying this T cell receptor beta chain showed up many times. Antigen specificity is unknown. The data were obtained in a study of T-cell reconstitution after alpha-beta-depleted transplantation in children. Study-wide findings and caveats: The study reportedly traced alpha-beta T cells about two months after transplant to several hundred expanded graft clones. T-cell numbers and diversity, one year after transplant, stemmed largely from T cells that were newly produced.

A TCRbeta library incorporating unique molecular identifiers was prepared. Using its own MiXCR run on the PCR reads, TCRdb lists one record per CDR3 protein. The table has roughly 240,000 distinct CDR3 sequences, 8.2% seen once; the top ten hold less than 8%. The V gene's germline CDR1 is LGHNA and CDR2 YNFKEQ. The junction had 2 bases not matched to a gene; V was cut back by 1 base and J by 4 bases. This CDR3 is 15 amino acids long. The chain uses TRBV4-2 and TRBJ2-1; 9 nucleotides line up with TRBD1. The sequence was collected from a male patient aged 10 to 17 who had a stem cell transplant for acute lymphoblastic leukemia, so the T cells may come from the graft donor. This specimen was PBMCs, mostly from graft donor cells, taken 180 days after TCRalphabeta/CD19-depleted stem cell transplant. The CDR3 sequence is CASSQGGQGYNEQFF. The CDR3 nucleotides are TGTGCCAGCAGCCAAGGGGGACAGGGATACAATGAGCAGTTCTTC.